A few counts support the clone carrying this T cell receptor beta chain. Its specificity is unknown. This sample was included in a study of graft-versus-host responses after intestinal transplantation. Study-level information: Tacrolimus plus steroids were given to all recipients for about 3 years, preceded by anti-thymocyte globulin induction.

Study-wide findings and caveats: Allografts from individuals with graft-donor T cell macrochimerism displayed high graft-versus-host to host-versus-graft clonal ratios.

The CDR3 sequence is 13 residues long. With 6 bases clipped from V and 6 bases from J, the junction kept 7 bases outside the gene matches. Germline CDR1 is MNHEY and CDR2 is SVGAGI. The repertoire was sequenced with immunoSEQ multiplex PCR; TCRdb's copy has only in-frame clones and lacks some. This table holds about 120,000 clones, approximately 90% found once. This chain uses TRBV6-5 with TRBJ1-2; TRBD1 matches at 7 bases. Sequenced material: unstimulated CD4+ T cells sorted from spleen or lymph node cells, taken before intestinal transplant. This TCR was recovered from a human donor who received an intestinal transplant. CDR3 DNA sequence: TGTGCCAGCAGCAGGGGGGAAACTAATGGCTACACCTTC. Amino acids: CASSRGETNGYTF.